This T cell receptor (beta chain) comes out of a study of cytomegalovirus exposure and HLA in healthy donors. At the level of the study: Earlier results showed 90 million to 130 million unique TCR beta sequences derived from approximately 180 million T cells.

In the case of this clone: Antigen: not known.

The study, taken as a whole, reports: The listing of roughly 160 TCR beta chains classed them as cytomegalovirus-associated. Previously analyzed data showed that most TCR beta V segments were productive at a frequency of about 87% or about 30%.

The PCR used 60 Vbeta and 13 Jbeta primers. Original data processing: In a later analysis, tens of millions of unique TCR beta chains included roughly 11 million shared by two or more donors. Using immunoSEQ multiplex PCR, the repertoire was profiled, and TCRdb retains in-frame clones only, with some absent. V, J and clone size were drawn from that table, and D and trimming were deduced from the DNA. In the table there are around 68,000 clones, 85% of which are singletons. V trimming: 4 bases; J trimming: 0 bases; junction bases outside the gene matches: 7. CDR3 length: 17 amino acids. Germline V gene data show CDR1 as SGDLS and CDR2 as YYNGEE.

The gene calls are TRBV9 and TRBJ2-6; 7 positions match TRBD1. The sequenced sample was PBMCs. This sequence originates from a female donor in good health and CMV-seronegative. CDR3 amino acids: CASSPTGQISGANVLTF. The CDR3 coding sequence is TGTGCCAGCAGCCCCACGGGACAGATCTCTGGGGCCAACGTCCTGACTTTC.